This T cell receptor (beta chain) is drawn from a study of cytomegalovirus exposure and HLA in healthy donors. Findings of the study overall: A few of the chains that were CMV-associated were confirmed in vitro to be specific for CMV antigens. According to an earlier analysis, most TCR beta V segments yielded productive rearrangements about 90% or about 30% of the time.

Turning to this clone: Its antigen is still unknown.

The PCR contained 60 Vbeta and 13 Jbeta primers. Profiling relied on immunoSEQ multiplex PCR, and the TCRdb table lists in-frame clones only, not all of them. This specimen shows 45,000 to 70,000 clones; the ten leading clones hold about 11%. This CDR3 is 14 amino acids long. Germline values: CDR1 LNHDA, CDR2 SQIVND (reference sequence). V was pared by 7 bases and J by 0 bases, with 12 bases between. This clonotype originated in a woman aged 50 to 60 in good health and CMV-seropositive. The sample taken for sequencing was PBMCs. The chain is built from TRBV19 and TRBJ1-1, with no clear D. In DNA form, the CDR3 reads TGTGCCAGTAAGACACATCGCATGAACACTGAAGCTTTCTTT. It yields the protein CASKTHRMNTEAFF.